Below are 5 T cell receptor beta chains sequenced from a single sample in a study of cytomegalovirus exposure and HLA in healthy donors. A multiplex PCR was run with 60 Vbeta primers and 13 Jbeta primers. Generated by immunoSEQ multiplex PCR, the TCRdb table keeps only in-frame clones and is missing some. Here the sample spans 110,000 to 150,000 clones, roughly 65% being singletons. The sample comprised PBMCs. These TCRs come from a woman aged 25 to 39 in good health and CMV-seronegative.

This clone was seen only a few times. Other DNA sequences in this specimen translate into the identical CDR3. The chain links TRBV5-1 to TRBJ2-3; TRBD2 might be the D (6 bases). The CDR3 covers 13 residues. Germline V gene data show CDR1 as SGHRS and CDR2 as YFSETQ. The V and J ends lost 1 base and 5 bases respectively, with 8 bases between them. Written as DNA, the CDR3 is TGCGCCAGCAGCTTGACGGGGGTAGATACGCAGTATTTT. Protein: CASSLTGVDTQYF. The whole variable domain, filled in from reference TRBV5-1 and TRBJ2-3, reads KAGVTQTPRYLIKTRGQQVTLSCSPISGHRSVSWYQQTPGQGLQFLFEYFSETQRNKGNFPGRFSGRQFSNSRSEMNVSTLELGDSALYLCASSLTGVDTQYFGPGTRLTVL.

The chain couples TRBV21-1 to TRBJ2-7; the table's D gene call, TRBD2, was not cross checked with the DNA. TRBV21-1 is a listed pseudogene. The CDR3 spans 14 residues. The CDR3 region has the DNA TGTGCCAGCAGCACGGGACTAGCGGCCTACGAGCAGTACGTC. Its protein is CASSTGLAAYEQYV.

The DNA of the CDR3 is TGCAGCGCGTCGACAGGACTGAACACCGGGGAGCTGTTTTTT. It codes for CSASTGLNTGELFF. This chain links TRBV29-1 with TRBJ2-2; D may be TRBD1 (6 bases). Trimming pared 7 bases from V and 1 base from J, leaving 13 bases between. CDR1 is SQVTM and CDR2 is ANQGSEA in the germline V gene. This CDR3 comprises 14 residues.

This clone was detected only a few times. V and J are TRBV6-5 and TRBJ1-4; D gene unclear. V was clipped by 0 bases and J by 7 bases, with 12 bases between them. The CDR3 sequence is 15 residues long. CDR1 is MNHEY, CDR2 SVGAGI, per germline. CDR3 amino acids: CASSYSAGSGEKLFF. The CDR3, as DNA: TGTGCCAGCAGTTACTCGGCGGGGTCGGGTGAAAAACTGTTTTTT.

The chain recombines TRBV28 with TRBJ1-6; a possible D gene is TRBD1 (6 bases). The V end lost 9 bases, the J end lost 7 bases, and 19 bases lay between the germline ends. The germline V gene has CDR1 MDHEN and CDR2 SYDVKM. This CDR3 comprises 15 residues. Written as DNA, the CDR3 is TGTGCCAGTTATACACGGACAGTGGGGAATTCACCCCTCCACTTT. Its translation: CASYTRTVGNSPLHF.